These 10 T cell receptor beta chains share one sample of origin, sequenced in a study of identical twins. One entry per CDR3 protein results from TCRdb running MiXCR on the 5' RACE reads. The sample includes hundreds of thousands of distinct CDR3 sequences, roughly 6% of them seen just once. Source material: naive T cells sorted from blood. These receptors were collected from a man aged 18-30 years in good health.

This chain connects TRBV2 to TRBJ2-3; weak D call: TRBD2 (6 bases). CDR1 and CDR2 (germline): SNHLY, FYNNEI. This CDR3 spans 15 amino acids. The V end was cut by 1 base, the J end by 0 bases, with 8 bases between. CDR3 nucleotide sequence: TGTGCCAGCAGTGAAGTGGGGGGTAGCACAGATACGCAGTATTTT. The encoded protein is CASSEVGGSTDTQYF.

This clonotype appeared a few times. The chain carries TRBV12-3 or TRBV12-4 and TRBJ2-2, with no clear D. There are 16 residues in the CDR3. The V gene lost 2 bases and the J gene lost 1 base, with 11 bases spanning the gap. DNA of the CDR3: TGTGCCAGCAGTTTAAACCCGTGGGTGAACACCGGGGAGCTGTTTTTT. Its protein product is CASSLNPWVNTGELFF.

This clonotype was picked up many times. The chain joins TRBV7-2 to TRBJ2-1; 7 bases fit TRBD2. Germline loops: CDR1 SGHTA, CDR2 FQGNSA. The CDR3 contains 13 residues. The V gene end was trimmed by 5 bases and the J gene end by 9 bases; junction bases not matched to a gene: 7. CDR3: CASSKAGPGEQFF. The DNA of the CDR3 is TGTGCCAGCAGCAAAGCGGGACCCGGTGAGCAGTTCTTC.

Ten or more counts support this clonotype. This rearrangement joins TRBV29-1 to TRBJ1-2; TRBD1 is a possible D gene (5 bases). The germline V gene encodes CDR1 SQVTM and CDR2 ANQGSEA. This CDR3 spans 15 amino acids. The ends were cut back, 7 bases at V and 2 bases at J, with 20 bases in the middle. CDR3 DNA: TGCAGCGCAAACCCCCCGGAGGGGATAAACTATGGCTACACCTTC. Encoded protein: CSANPPEGINYGYTF.

As regards this clonotype: This sequence may be a read error, since a much larger clone differs from it by one base. The CDR3 does not end in the conserved phenylalanine or tryptophan, so this is likely a read error. The chain carries TRBV5-6 and TRBJ2-1, with 13 bases fitting TRBD2. V dropped 0 bases and J dropped 4; count of bases not matched to a gene: 1. The CDR3 totals 16 residues. Germline V gene data show CDR1 as SGHDT and CDR2 as YYEEEE. This CDR3 reads CASSLVTSGGYNEQFS. Here the CDR3 DNA reads TGTGCCAGCAGCTTGGTGACTAGCGGGGGGTACAATGAGCAGTTCTCC.

In this sample, this clonotype turned up a few times. The rearrangement joins TRBV7-2 to TRBJ2-7; the match to TRBD2 covers 13 bases. Germline CDR1 SGHTA, CDR2 FQGNSA. V shed 1 base and J 7 bases; nucleotides not matched to a gene: 1. This CDR3 is built from 14 residues. The CDR3 protein is CASSLVGLAGEQYV. The DNA for the CDR3 is TGTGCCAGCAGCTTAGTGGGACTAGCGGGAGAGCAGTACGTC.

The V and J genes are TRBV7-8 and TRBJ2-7; perhaps TRBD1 as D (5 bases). This CDR3 has 14 residues. CDR1 SGHVS and CDR2 FQNEAQ come from the germline V gene. Between the trimmed V and J ends, which lost 3 bases and 3 bases, there was a span of 12 bases. The DNA for the CDR3 is TGTGCCAGCAGCTTCGATCCTCAGGGCTACGAGCAGTACTTC. This encodes CASSFDPQGYEQYF.

This clonotype was observed a few times. V usage is TRBV7-9 and J usage is TRBJ2-4; 10 nucleotides match TRBD2. V lost 4 bases and J lost 1; bases outside the gene matches: 4. CDR1 and CDR2 (germline): SEHNR, FQNEAQ (reference sequence). The CDR3 runs 16 residues. CDR3 DNA: TGTGCCAGCAGCTCCCTTAGCGGGAGGGCCAAAAACATTCAGTACTTC. This codes for CASSSLSGRAKNIQYF.

This clonotype came up a few times. V gene TRBV7-2 combines with J gene TRBJ1-3; D is perhaps TRBD1 (6 bases). Germline V gene lookup returns CDR1 SGHTA and CDR2 FQGNSA. The CDR3 covers 15 residues. Trimming cost V 3 bases and J 0 bases, with 9 bases left between them. The CDR3 spells CASSFGQSSGNTIYF. CDR3 DNA sequence: TGTGCCAGCAGCTTCGGACAGAGCTCTGGAAACACCATATATTTT.

This clonotype came up many times. J is TRBJ2-3 and V is TRBV5-1; 7 nucleotides line up with TRBD1. V shed 0 bases, J shed 5 bases, and the junction held 3 bases outside the gene matches. The CDR3 totals 14 residues. Germline loops: CDR1 SGHRS, CDR2 YFSETQ. In nucleotides, the CDR3 is TGCGCCAGCAGCTTGGCAGGGACAGAAGATACGCAGTATTTT. It yields the protein CASSLAGTEDTQYF.